This T cell receptor beta chain emerged from a study of OX40 agonist ivuxolimab in advanced cancers. Produced via immunoSEQ multiplex PCR; TCRdb's table is partial and in-frame only. In the table there are about 84,000 clones, roughly 82% of which are singletons. At cycle 4 day 1, cycle 7 day 1, and baseline, blood was sampled. Germline loops: CDR1 LGHNA, CDR2 YSLEER. With V trimmed by 1 base and J by 8 bases, 10 bases remained unmatched. There are 16 residues in the CDR3. Notes on this clone: The antigen remains undetermined.

Study findings and constraints: Expanded clones tended on average to be more numerous among CD8+ T cells than CD4+. Both blood CD4+ and CD8+ T cells showed clonal growth by week 6 at 0.1 to 3.0 mg/kg. Some patients without response likewise showed low normalized clonal expansion.

The specimen was CD4+ or CD8+ T cells sorted from blood, collected in a trial of the OX40 agonist ivuxolimab. The chain couples TRBV4-3 to TRBJ1-4; 7 bases are shared with TRBD1. The TCR was taken from an adult with an advanced solid tumor such as melanoma, head and neck, liver or kidney cancer. This CDR3 is CASSQGSAGGGEKLFF. The CDR3 DNA follows: TGCGCCAGCAGCCAAGGTTCAGCAGGGGGTGGGGAAAAACTGTTTTTT.